The clone carrying this T cell receptor beta chain was detected a few times. Assay used: immunoSEQ multiplex PCR; TCRdb lists only in-frame clones, some missing. The table includes 20,000 to 30,000 clones, over 35% detected once. This sample was included in a study of graft-versus-host responses after intestinal transplantation. On the study more broadly: Anti-thymocyte globulin was used for induction in all recipients, who then took tacrolimus and steroids for roughly three years.

Trimming took off 5 bases at V and 1 base at J, with 9 bases between the two ends. The CDR3 sequence is 14 residues long. The germline CDR1 and CDR2 sequences are MDHEN and SYDVKM. Irradiated stimulators labeled with violet dye, around 200,000 in number, were plated with around 200,000 CFSE-labeled responders. Proliferating responders of the CD3+CD4+ and CD3+CD8+ phenotypes with low CFSE were sorted after the reaction. The sequence derives from a human patient who received an intestinal transplant. This specimen was alloreactive CD4+ T cells from a mixed lymphocyte reaction culture, taken before intestinal transplant. Subset reported: CFSE-low proliferating T cells sorted from roughly six-day pre-transplant mixed lymphocyte reaction (GvH or HvG direction). The V gene is TRBV28, the J gene TRBJ2-4; a weak D match, TRBD1 (6 bases). CDR3 sequence: CASSPQGAKNIQYF. The DNA of the CDR3 is TGTGCCAGCAGTCCGCAGGGGGCCAAAAACATTCAGTACTTC.